The 8 T cell receptor beta chains below were found in one sample sequenced in a study of spatial heterogeneity in lung cancer (dated by TCRdb to between 2018 and 2020). The time point tag for this specimen amounts to: sample taken at primary tumor resection. Receptor libraries were prepared by 5' RACE. Data came from a NextSeq 500. The public reads were reprocessed in TCRdb via fastp at Q25 and MiXCR, keeping in-frame beta chains. Here each entry gathers all rows of one CDR3 protein and keeps the most common genes and DNA. The sample yields 30,000 to 40,000 distinct CDR3 sequences; approximately 5.2% were counted once. The ten top clones hold about a quarter of the sample. This specimen consisted of PBMCs, obtained at surgery. These receptors came from a female donor with early-stage non-small cell lung cancer.

This clonotype came up a few times. The chain joins TRBV11-2 to TRBJ2-3; 9 nucleotides agree with TRBD2. Germline CDR1 and CDR2: SGHAT and FQNNGV. J gave up 6 bases and V 7 bases, and 20 bases lay outside the gene matches. CDR3 length: 18 amino acids. The CDR3 protein is CASNRLAGGGAVMDTQYF. Here the CDR3 DNA reads TGTGCCAGCAACCGGCTTGCGGGCGGGGGGGCAGTTATGGATACGCAGTATTTT.

Judged by abundance, this clonotype is medium-sized. The rearrangement links TRBV6-5 to TRBJ2-4; TRBD1 aligns across 7 bases. The CDR3 loop spans 13 amino acids. With V trimmed by 8 bases and J by 5 bases, 6 bases remained unmatched. The germline V gene encodes CDR1 MNHEY and CDR2 SVGAGI. As DNA, the CDR3 is TGTGCCAGCTGGTCCGGGACAGAAAACATTCAGTACTTC. It translates to CASWSGTENIQYF.

This clonotype has just a few counts. The CDR3 region is CASSLRLPGKNTEAFF. DNA for the CDR3: TGTGCCAGCAGTTTAAGGCTACCGGGTAAGAACACTGAAGCTTTCTTT. The rearrangement joins TRBV12-3 or TRBV12-4 to TRBJ1-1; D is uncertain. V dropped 2 bases and J dropped 1 base, with 14 bases sitting between them. The CDR3 sequence is 16 residues long.

The sample holds many counts of this clonotype. This chain links TRBV15 with TRBJ2-1; D perhaps matches TRBD2 (5 bases). V was pared by 5 bases and J by 7 bases, with 18 bases between. The CDR3 is 15 amino acids. Germline CDR1 and CDR2: LNHNV and YYDKDF (reference sequence). For the CDR3, the DNA is TGTGCCACCAGCTCCCCCCCCGAGGGTTTGAATGAGCAGTTCTTC. It translates to CATSSPPEGLNEQFF.

The chain carries TRBV20-1 and TRBJ1-1, with 8 bases fitting TRBD1. Germline lookup yields CDR1 DFQATT and CDR2 SNEGSKA (reference sequence). Germline trimming cut 1 base from V and 7 bases from J; bases unmatched to any gene: 8. The CDR3 extends over 14 amino acids. DNA for the CDR3: TGCAGTGCTAGAGGACAGGGGAGGATCTATGAAGCTTTCTTT. Its translation: CSARGQGRIYEAFF.

This chain uses TRBV20-1 with TRBJ1-2, with 7 bases identical to TRBD1. In germline, CDR1 is DFQATT, CDR2 SNEGSKA (reference sequence). The V segment lost 5 bases and the J segment 7 bases; nucleotides outside the gene matches: 22. The CDR3 is made up of 17 amino acids. The CDR3 region is CSARKQGSHRAAAGYTF. DNA of the CDR3: TGCAGTGCTCGAAAACAGGGGTCCCATCGAGCTGCGGCTGGCTACACCTTC.

CDR3 in amino acids: CASRDRALYEQYF. CDR3 bases: TGTGCCAGCCGAGACAGGGCTCTCTACGAGCAGTACTTC. V gene TRBV2 combines with J gene TRBJ2-7; TRBD1 agrees at 7 bases. In germline, CDR1 is SNHLY, CDR2 FYNNEI. The CDR3 extends over 13 amino acids. Germline trimming cut 8 bases from V and 3 bases from J; bases unmatched to any gene: 7.

This clonotype has ten or more counts. The V call is TRBV7-2, the J call TRBJ2-3, with 11 positions matching TRBD2. This CDR3 comprises 18 residues. The germline V gene has CDR1 SGHTA and CDR2 FQGNSA. The ends lost 2 bases at V and 3 bases at J; junction bases unmatched: 10. CDR3 sequence: CASSLLSSGGLRTDTQYF. CDR3 in DNA: TGTGCCAGCAGCTTATTATCTAGCGGGGGGCTTCGGACAGATACGCAGTATTTT.